The rows below give T cell receptor beta chains drawn from one sample of a study of long-term antiretroviral therapy in people with HIV. Repertoires were generated with immunoSEQ multiplex PCR, while TCRdb's copy carries only in-frame clones and drops some. The profile shows some 34,000 clones, roughly three quarters of them singletons. The input for sequencing was unsorted PBMCs, taken 1.9 years after starting antiretroviral therapy. The source of these receptors is a man aged 18 to 30 with HIV. The CDR3 runs from the conserved cysteine through the conserved F or W. Fields, in order: J gene, clone size, V gene, D gene, CDR3 DNA, CDR3 protein. The D gene is left open where the match is weak. Clone size, where shown, is once, few, many, or a class for clones that have expanded.

J gene: TRBJ1-3; clone size: few; V gene: TRBV2; D gene: .; CDR3 DNA: TGTGCCAGCAGGGAAGACTCTGGAAACACCATATATTTT; CDR3 protein: CASREDSGNTIYF
J gene: TRBJ2-1; clone size: .; V gene: TRBV7-8; D gene: TRBD1; CDR3 DNA: TGTGCCAGCAGCTTGGGACAGGGATCCGGGACTAAGAATAATGAGGCGTTCTTC; CDR3 protein: CASSLGQGSGTKNNEAFF
J gene: TRBJ1-5; clone size: few; V gene: TRBV29-1; D gene: .; CDR3 DNA: TGCAGCGTTGCAGACGGGTTTCTGGGCAATCAGCCCCAGCATTTT; CDR3 protein: CSVADGFLGNQPQHF
J gene: TRBJ1-3; clone size: .; V gene: TRBV5-1; D gene: TRBD1; CDR3 DNA: TGCGCCAGCAGCTCAGGGGGCGCGGATGGAAACACCATATATTTT; CDR3 protein: CASSSGGADGNTIYF
J gene: TRBJ1-6; clone size: .; V gene: TRBV30; D gene: .; CDR3 DNA: TGTGCCTGGAGCGACGGACGGAATTCACCCCTCCACTTT; CDR3 protein: CAWSDGRNSPLHF
J gene: TRBJ2-1; clone size: .; V gene: TRBV28; D gene: TRBD2; CDR3 DNA: TGTGCCAGCAGTCTAAGCGGGGGGGCCGGCAATGAGCAGTTCTTC; CDR3 protein: CASSLSGGAGNEQFF
J gene: TRBJ2-5; clone size: .; V gene: TRBV11-2; D gene: TRBD2; CDR3 DNA: TGTGCCAGCAGCTTAGAGGGTAGCGGGGGGCACAAGTACTTC; CDR3 protein: CASSLEGSGGHKYF
J gene: TRBJ2-1; clone size: .; V gene: TRBV7-2; D gene: .; CDR3 DNA: TGTGCCAGCAGCGCGATAGGGGGGTGGGATGAGCAGTTCTTC; CDR3 protein: CASSAIGGWDEQFF
J gene: TRBJ1-2; clone size: few; V gene: TRBV5-5; D gene: .; CDR3 DNA: TGTGCCAGCAGCTTCGGCTTGGGGGCACCTAACTATGGCTACACCTTC; CDR3 protein: CASSFGLGAPNYGYTF
J gene: TRBJ2-5; clone size: .; V gene: TRBV5-6; D gene: TRBD1; CDR3 DNA: TGTGCCAGCAGCGAGTATGACAGGGTCGAGGGGACCCAGTACTTC; CDR3 protein: CASSEYDRVEGTQYF
J gene: TRBJ2-2; clone size: .; V gene: TRBV11-3; D gene: TRBD2; CDR3 DNA: TGTGCCAGCAGCCCGCGGACTAGCGAGGACACCGGGGAGCTGTTTTTT; CDR3 protein: CASSPRTSEDTGELFF
J gene: TRBJ1-5; clone size: .; V gene: TRBV7-3; D gene: TRBD1; CDR3 DNA: TGTGCCAGCAGCTTAACTCCGGGACAGATTAAAGGGGCTAGCAATCAGCCCCAGCATTTT; CDR3 protein: CASSLTPGQIKGASNQPQHF
J gene: TRBJ1-3; clone size: .; V gene: TRBV15; D gene: .; CDR3 DNA: TGTGCCACCAGCAGAGATCCCACAACTCAGACCATATATTTT; CDR3 protein: CATSRDPTTQTIYF
J gene: TRBJ1-4; clone size: .; V gene: TRBV5-1; D gene: .; CDR3 DNA: TGCGCCAGCAGCTTCGACAGCCCTAATGAAAAACTGTTTTTT; CDR3 protein: CASSFDSPNEKLFF
J gene: TRBJ2-3; clone size: .; V gene: TRBV10-3; D gene: .; CDR3 DNA: TGTGCCATCTCGGGAGAGAGTAATCCTTACACAGATACGCAGTATTTT; CDR3 protein: CAISGESNPYTDTQYF
J gene: TRBJ2-1; clone size: .; V gene: TRBV27; D gene: TRBD2; CDR3 DNA: TGTGCCAGCCGACTAGCGGGGGTGGAGAAGCAGTTCTTC; CDR3 protein: CASRLAGVEKQFF
J gene: TRBJ2-2; clone size: .; V gene: TRBV5-4; D gene: TRBD2; CDR3 DNA: TGTGCCAGCAGCTTTAAAGCTAGCGGGGTTTCGAACACCGGGGAGCTGTTTTTT; CDR3 protein: CASSFKASGVSNTGELFF
J gene: TRBJ1-4; clone size: .; V gene: TRBV25-1; D gene: .; CDR3 DNA: TGTGCCAGCAGCCCCACTACACCGGGTGAAAAACTGTTTTTT; CDR3 protein: CASSPTTPGEKLFF
J gene: TRBJ2-7; clone size: .; V gene: TRBV28; D gene: .; CDR3 DNA: TGTGCCAGCACCCAACCCGGGAACGAGCAGTACTTC; CDR3 protein: CASTQPGNEQYF
J gene: TRBJ2-7; clone size: .; V gene: TRBV4-2; D gene: TRBD2; CDR3 DNA: TGTGCCAGCAGCCAAGAGCGGGGGAGCTCCTACGAGCAGTACTTC; CDR3 protein: CASSQERGSSYEQYF
J gene: TRBJ2-6; clone size: once; V gene: TRBV9; D gene: .; CDR3 DNA: TGTGCCAGCAGCGTAGATCTCCCTGGGGCCAACGTCCTGACTTTC; CDR3 protein: CASSVDLPGANVLTF
J gene: TRBJ2-5; clone size: .; V gene: TRBV6-6; D gene: .; CDR3 DNA: TGTGCCAGCAGTTACTCGAAGCCGGTTCAAGAGACCCAGTACTTC; CDR3 protein: CASSYSKPVQETQYF
J gene: TRBJ1-1; clone size: .; V gene: TRBV27; D gene: .; CDR3 DNA: TGTGCCACCACGTCGGGGGGATTGAACACTGAAGCTTTCTTT; CDR3 protein: CATTSGGLNTEAFF
J gene: TRBJ2-5; clone size: .; V gene: TRBV7-9; D gene: TRBD2; CDR3 DNA: TGTGCCAGCAGCTTCGGGGGGGGCCAAGAGACCCAGTACTTC; CDR3 protein: CASSFGGGQETQYF
J gene: TRBJ1-1; clone size: .; V gene: TRBV27; D gene: .; CDR3 DNA: TGTGCCAGCAGTTTCGGACAAATGAACACTGAAGCTTTCTTT; CDR3 protein: CASSFGQMNTEAFF
J gene: TRBJ2-1; clone size: .; V gene: TRBV20-1; D gene: .; CDR3 DNA: TGCAGTGCTAGGAAGGAGCAGTTCTTC; CDR3 protein: CSARKEQFF
J gene: TRBJ1-2; clone size: few; V gene: TRBV6-5; D gene: TRBD1; CDR3 DNA: TGTGCCAGCAGTTACTCTGGGACAGTTCTCTATGGCTACACCTTC; CDR3 protein: CASSYSGTVLYGYTF
J gene: TRBJ1-5; clone size: .; V gene: TRBV2; D gene: .; CDR3 DNA: TGTGCCAGCAGCTACACAGGTTCCTATCAGCCCCAGCATTTT; CDR3 protein: CASSYTGSYQPQHF
J gene: TRBJ1-3; clone size: .; V gene: TRBV6-1; D gene: .; CDR3 DNA: TGTGCCAGCAGCCATACAGATAATGGAAACACCATATATTTT; CDR3 protein: CASSHTDNGNTIYF
J gene: TRBJ1-2; clone size: few; V gene: TRBV5-4; D gene: .; CDR3 DNA: TGTGCCAGCAGCTTGGACGCAGACGGCTACACCTTC; CDR3 protein: CASSLDADGYTF
J gene: TRBJ1-1; clone size: .; V gene: TRBV27; D gene: .; CDR3 DNA: TGTGCCAGCAGTTTAAGCAGGGGAGGGACTGAAGCTTTCTTT; CDR3 protein: CASSLSRGGTEAFF
J gene: TRBJ1-3; clone size: .; V gene: TRBV18; D gene: .; CDR3 DNA: TGTGCCAGCTCACCAAATGAACTCTCTGGAAACACCATATATTTT; CDR3 protein: CASSPNELSGNTIYF
J gene: TRBJ1-2; clone size: .; V gene: TRBV6-1; D gene: .; CDR3 DNA: TGTGCCAGCAGTGAAGGGGGGACCCGCCAGTATCTCACCTTC; CDR3 protein: CASSEGGTRQYLTF
J gene: TRBJ1-2; clone size: .; V gene: TRBV11-1; D gene: .; CDR3 DNA: TGTGCCAGCAGCACCACCCAGGATGGCTACACCTTC; CDR3 protein: CASSTTQDGYTF
J gene: TRBJ2-2; clone size: .; V gene: TRBV28; D gene: TRBD2; CDR3 DNA: TGTGCCAGCAGTTTATTTGCTAGCGGGGACACCGGGGAGCTGTTTTTT; CDR3 protein: CASSLFASGDTGELFF
J gene: TRBJ2-5; clone size: .; V gene: TRBV13; D gene: .; CDR3 DNA: TGTGCCAGCTCCGGGGACTCCACCCGCCAAGAGACCCAGTACTTC; CDR3 protein: CASSGDSTRQETQYF
J gene: TRBJ1-5; clone size: .; V gene: TRBV7-8; D gene: TRBD1; CDR3 DNA: TGTGCCAGCAGCTCCTTACAGGGGATTCAGCCCCAGCATTTT; CDR3 protein: CASSSLQGIQPQHF
J gene: TRBJ2-5; clone size: .; V gene: TRBV9; D gene: TRBD1; CDR3 DNA: TGTGCCAGCAGCGTGTCCTCTCAGGGGGCAGGGGAGACCCAGTACTTC; CDR3 protein: CASSVSSQGAGETQYF
J gene: TRBJ2-2; clone size: .; V gene: TRBV6-6; D gene: TRBD2; CDR3 DNA: TGTGCCAGCAGTCGGACTAGCGAGAACACCGGGGAGCTGTTTTTT; CDR3 protein: CASSRTSENTGELFF
J gene: TRBJ1-6; clone size: few; V gene: TRBV5-6; D gene: .; CDR3 DNA: TGTGCCAGCAGCTTTTACCCTAATTCACCCCTCCACTTT; CDR3 protein: CASSFYPNSPLHF
J gene: TRBJ1-1; clone size: few; V gene: TRBV6-1; D gene: .; CDR3 DNA: TGTGCCAGCAGTGAACAGGGTCCCTTAGACACTGAAGCTTTCTTT; CDR3 protein: CASSEQGPLDTEAFF
J gene: TRBJ1-5; clone size: .; V gene: TRBV10-2; D gene: .; CDR3 DNA: TGCGCCAGCAGTGAGTCGCGAGACAATCAGCCCCAGCATTTT; CDR3 protein: CASSESRDNQPQHF
J gene: TRBJ2-1; clone size: .; V gene: TRBV19; D gene: TRBD2; CDR3 DNA: TGTGCCAGTATCGGAAACGGGGGGGCGGCCAATGAGCAGTTCTTC; CDR3 protein: CASIGNGGAANEQFF
J gene: TRBJ2-7; clone size: .; V gene: TRBV5-1; D gene: TRBD1; CDR3 DNA: TGCGCCAGCAGCTTGGCGCGGGACAGGGGTGCCTACGAGCAGTACTTC; CDR3 protein: CASSLARDRGAYEQYF
J gene: TRBJ2-1; clone size: .; V gene: TRBV5-1; D gene: .; CDR3 DNA: TGCGCCAGCAGCTTGGCCAGCTCGGAGTCTAAGCAGTTCTTC; CDR3 protein: CASSLASSESKQFF
J gene: TRBJ2-2; clone size: once; V gene: TRBV6-1; D gene: TRBD1; CDR3 DNA: TGTGCCACCAGTCCGGGACAGGGGGCTACCGGGGAGCTGTTTTTT; CDR3 protein: CATSPGQGATGELFF
J gene: TRBJ1-1; clone size: .; V gene: TRBV7-6; D gene: .; CDR3 DNA: TGTGCCAGCAGCCCCCCCGTTGCCTGGGGCCAGAACACTGAAGCTTTCTTT; CDR3 protein: CASSPPVAWGQNTEAFF
J gene: TRBJ1-2; clone size: once; V gene: TRBV2; D gene: .; CDR3 DNA: TGTGCCGACCGCGGGGGCTACGATGGCTACACCTTC; CDR3 protein: CADRGGYDGYTF
J gene: TRBJ1-3; clone size: once; V gene: TRBV19; D gene: TRBD1; CDR3 DNA: TGTGCCAGTAGTCCTGGGACAGATGGAAACACCATATATTTT; CDR3 protein: CASSPGTDGNTIYF